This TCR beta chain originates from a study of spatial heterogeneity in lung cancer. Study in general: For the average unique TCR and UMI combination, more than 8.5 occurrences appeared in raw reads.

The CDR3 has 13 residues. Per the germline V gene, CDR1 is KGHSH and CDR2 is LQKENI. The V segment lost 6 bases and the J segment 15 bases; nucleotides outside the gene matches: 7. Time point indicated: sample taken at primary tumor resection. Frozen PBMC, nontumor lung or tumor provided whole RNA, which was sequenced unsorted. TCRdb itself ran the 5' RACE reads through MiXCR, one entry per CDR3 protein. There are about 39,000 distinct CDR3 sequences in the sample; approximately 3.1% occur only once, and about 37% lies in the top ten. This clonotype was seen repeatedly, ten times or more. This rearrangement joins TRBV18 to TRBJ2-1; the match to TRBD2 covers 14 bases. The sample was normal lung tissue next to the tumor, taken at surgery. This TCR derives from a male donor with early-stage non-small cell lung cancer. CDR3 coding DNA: TGTGCCAGCTCTTCCGGGACTAGCGGGAGCCCGTTCTTC. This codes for CASSSGTSGSPFF.